This note documents a single TCR beta chain sequence. Recovered status applied to Cohort 3 donors who had two consecutive negative PCRs. It also applied to those with clearance or with symptom resolution. Sequencing was performed with immunoSEQ multiplex PCR; in TCRdb, only in-frame clones are kept and a portion is missing. The sample shows 150,000 to 200,000 clones, more than 75% of them seen only once. The data are from a study of blood T cell repertoires in COVID-19. Study in general: The United States, Italy and Spain were the sources of the acute and convalescent COVID-19 samples. PBMCs, B-cell-depleted T cells, or T cells provided the cDNA or gDNA that made up the material.

Sequenced sample: PBMCs or T cells enriched from blood (not recorded which). The sequence came from a man aged 35 to 55 who had recovered from COVID-19.

The CDR3 loop is CSGRDTGELFF. As DNA, the CDR3 is TGCAGCGGCAGGGACACCGGGGAGCTGTTTTTT. The rearrangement joins TRBV29-1 to TRBJ2-2, with D possibly TRBD1 on 5 matching bases. Trimming stripped 7 bases from V and 3 bases from J, with 6 bases between. This CDR3 contains 11 residues. CDR1 and CDR2 from the germline V gene are SQVTM and ANQGSEA.